This paragraph reports one TCR beta chain. The study recruited people aged about 18 to 95 years across about two dozen US areas. Participants' reported clinical history set cohort assignment. Under the authors' procedure: The authors estimated nucleated cell counts from reference gene primer amplification. Profiled with immunoSEQ multiplex PCR; TCRdb holds only in-frame clones, not every one. The DNA was the basis for D and trimming; V, J and clone size are from that table. The sample includes hundreds of thousands of clones, roughly 87% seen only once; the top ten take approximately 0.99%. The data were obtained in a study of blood T cell repertoires in COVID-19. As for the study in general: Nucleic acid was either cDNA or gDNA, and it came from T cells, B-cell-depleted T cells, or PBMCs.

The germline gives CDR1 GTSNPN, CDR2 SVGIG (reference sequence). This CDR3 spans 15 amino acids. Trimming removed 0 bases at V and 1 base at J, with 10 bases between. The rearrangement joins TRBV30 to TRBJ1-3; D might be TRBD1 (5 bases). Sequencing used PBMCs or T cells enriched from blood (not recorded which). The clonotype comes from a woman aged 25 to 39 who had recovered from COVID-19. CDR3 residues: CAWSVRRGSGNTIYF. The CDR3 region has the DNA TGTGCCTGGAGTGTACGTAGGGGATCTGGAAACACCATATATTTT.